This TCR beta chain was found in a study of T cell responses to AZD1222 COVID-19 vaccine. TCRdb keeps only in-frame clones here, not all; method: immunoSEQ multiplex PCR. Seen here are about 180,000 clones, 70% to 90% observed once, and the top ten hold roughly 11%. The receptor was derived from an adult who received the AZD1222 COVID-19 vaccine. Material: peripheral blood, obtained 28 days after the second AZD1222 dose.

The CDR3 sequence is CASSFFRFRERSYNSPLHF. The DNA of the CDR3 is TGTGCCAGCAGCTTTTTTAGGTTTCGGGAACGCTCCTATAATTCACCCCTCCACTTT. The rearrangement links TRBV7-9 to TRBJ1-6; D call uncertain. Per the germline V gene, CDR1 is SEHNR and CDR2 is FQNEAQ (reference sequence). Between the trimmed V and J ends, which lost 3 bases and 0 bases, there was a span of 18 bases. CDR3 length: 19 amino acids. Based on the CDR3 plus reference TRBV7-9 and TRBJ1-6, the full variable domain is DTGVSQNPRHKITKRGQNVTFRCDPISEHNRLYWYRQTLGQGPEFLTYFQNEAQLEKSRLLSDRFSAERPKGSFSTLEIQRTEQGDSAMYLCASSFFRFRERSYNSPLHFGNGTRLTVT.